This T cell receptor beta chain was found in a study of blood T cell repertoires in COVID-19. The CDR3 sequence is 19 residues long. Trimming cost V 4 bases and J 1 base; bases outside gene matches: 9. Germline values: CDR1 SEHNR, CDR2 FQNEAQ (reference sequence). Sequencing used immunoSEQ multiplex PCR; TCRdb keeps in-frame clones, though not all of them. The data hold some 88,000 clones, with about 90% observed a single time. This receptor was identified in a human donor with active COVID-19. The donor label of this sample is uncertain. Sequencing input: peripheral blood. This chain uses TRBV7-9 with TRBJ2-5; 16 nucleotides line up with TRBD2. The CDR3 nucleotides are TGTGCCAGCAGCTCCAAGGGACTAGCGGGGGGGCATGGCCAAGAGACCCAGTACTTC. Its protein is CASSSKGLAGGHGQETQYF.